The present TCR beta chain was sequenced within a study of T cell changes during pregnancy in multiple sclerosis (dated by TCRdb to the late 2010s). For the study in its entirety: Changes in the T cell repertoire over the course of pregnancy were examined in this study in women with multiple sclerosis.

The library relied on the immunoSEQ multiplex PCR assay. This immuneACCESS table, as held by TCRdb, lists in-frame sequences with V and J called but not all clones. Of the missing ones, under half trace to an unresolved V gene in checked studies; the others have no known cause. Across this sample there are approximately 70,000 clones, with more than 85% seen only once. 2% to 2.5% of the sample comes from the top ten. The sample holds a few counts of this clone. No cognate antigen has been identified for it. No base-level quality is on record; no much larger clone is a single base apart. The cysteine opens and the phenylalanine closes a CDR3 of 13 amino acids. The only DNA kept is the CDR3, 39 bases in frame from the first base. Via the germline V gene, CDR1 is SGHRS and CDR2 YFSETQ. At the junction V is shortened by 0 bases and J by 1 base, with 4 bases in between.

The clonotype originates from a female donor with multiple sclerosis, enrolled in a pregnancy study. The chain is assembled from TRBV5-1 and TRBJ1-1; a confident D gene designation cannot be given. The sequencing here drew on peripheral blood, taken in the first trimester of pregnancy. In nucleotide form, the sequence is TGCGCCAGCAGCTTGGAGCAGAACACTGAAGCTTTCTTT. It specifies CASSLEQNTEAFF.